These 14 T cell receptor beta chains originate from one sample sequenced in a study of cytomegalovirus exposure and HLA in healthy donors. The PCR used 60 Vbeta and 13 Jbeta primers. TCRdb's copy holds only in-frame clones and misses some; the assay was immunoSEQ multiplex PCR. This table has fewer than 350,000 clones, 70% to 90% appearing once. The sequencing input was PBMCs. These receptors originate from a woman between 18 and 29 years old in good health and CMV-seronegative.

The CDR3 bases are TGTGCCAGTAGTCTACCCGGGACAGGGTTGTGGGAGCAGTACTTC. Translating gives CASSLPGTGLWEQYF. J is TRBJ2-7 and V is TRBV19; 9 positions agree with TRBD1. CDR1 and CDR2 from the germline V gene are LNHDA and SQIVND (reference sequence). The CDR3 loop spans 15 amino acids. V shed 5 bases and J 7 bases; nucleotides not matched to a gene: 12. Full variable domain (remainder filled in from reference TRBV19 and TRBJ2-7): DGGITQSPKYLFRKEGQNVTLSCEQNLNHDAMYWYRQDPGQGLRLIYYSQIVNDFQKGDIAEGYSVSREKKESFPLTVTSAQKNPTAFYLCASSLPGTGLWEQYFGPGTRLTVT.

This chain connects TRBV7-9 to TRBJ1-1; D gene unclear. The germline V and J ends were trimmed by 5 bases and 4 bases, with 11 bases remaining between them. Germline CDR1 reads SEHNR; CDR2 reads FQNEAQ (reference sequence). The CDR3 is 13 residues long. In DNA form, the CDR3 reads TGTGCCAGCAGCGAGTCTTTTCGCACTGAAGCTTTCTTT. Amino acid sequence: CASSESFRTEAFF.

V and J are TRBV9 and TRBJ1-2, with 10 bases that match TRBD1. V trimming: 3 bases; J trimming: 6 bases; junction bases outside the gene matches: 5. The V gene's germline CDR1 is SGDLS and CDR2 YYNGEE. The CDR3 length is 14 residues. DNA for the CDR3: TGTGCCAGCAGCGACCCGACAGGGGGCAATGGCTACACCTTC. This sequence encodes CASSDPTGGNGYTF.

The chain combines TRBV6-5 with TRBJ2-2; 10 nucleotides line up with TRBD2. J was trimmed by 4 bases and V by 4 bases; bases with no gene match: 3. Per the germline V gene, CDR1 is MNHEY and CDR2 is SVGAGI. The CDR3 is 15 residues long. The CDR3 coding sequence is TGTGCCAGCAGTTTAGCGGGGGGCCTCACCGGGGAGCTGTTTTTT. This sequence encodes CASSLAGGLTGELFF.

This chain links TRBV7-9 with TRBJ2-7, with 9 bases matching TRBD1. The ends lost 4 bases at V and 2 bases at J; junction bases unmatched: 9. CDR1 is SEHNR and CDR2 is FQNEAQ in the germline V gene (reference sequence). This CDR3 comprises 16 residues. CDR3 DNA: TGTGCCAGCAGCTCCCGGGACAGGGCCTTCCCCTACGAGCAGTACTTC. Its translation is CASSSRDRAFPYEQYF.

The chain links TRBV7-9 to TRBJ2-3; 7 positions agree with TRBD2. The J segment lost 2 bases and the V segment lost 3 bases, leaving 2 bases of the junction unmatched. The germline V gene has CDR1 SEHNR and CDR2 FQNEAQ (reference sequence). The CDR3 length is 14 residues. CDR3 residues: CASSLGLTTDTQYF. The CDR3 nucleotides are TGTGCCAGCAGCTTGGGACTAACCACAGATACGCAGTATTTT. The variable domain in full, with the rest retrieved from reference TRBV7-9 and TRBJ2-3, is DTGVSQNPRHKITKRGQNVTFRCDPISEHNRLYWYRQTLGQGPEFLTYFQNEAQLEKSRLLSDRFSAERPKGSFSTLEIQRTEQGDSAMYLCASSLGLTTDTQYFGPGTRLTVL.

The chain links TRBV19 to TRBJ2-2, with 8 positions matching TRBD2. This CDR3 has 15 amino acids. The V gene end was trimmed by 1 base and the J gene end by 5 bases; junction bases not matched to a gene: 3. Germline V lookup: CDR1 LNHDA, CDR2 SQIVND (reference sequence). CDR3 nucleotides: TGTGCCAGTAGTATAGTCGGGGGGGCAACCGGGGAGCTGTTTTTT. As protein: CASSIVGGATGELFF. The variable domain in full, completed from reference TRBV19 and TRBJ2-2, reads DGGITQSPKYLFRKEGQNVTLSCEQNLNHDAMYWYRQDPGQGLRLIYYSQIVNDFQKGDIAEGYSVSREKKESFPLTVTSAQKNPTAFYLCASSIVGGATGELFFGEGSRLTVL.

This clone was seen only a few times. V gene TRBV7-3 combines with J gene TRBJ1-1; D is possibly TRBD1 (5 bases). Per the germline V gene, CDR1 is SGHTA and CDR2 is FQGTGA. V dropped 6 bases and J dropped 4 bases, with 12 bases sitting between them. CDR3 length equals 13 residues. CDR3 nucleotide sequence: TGTGCCAGCAGGTTGGGGCCACCCACTGAAGCTTTCTTT. Its translation: CASRLGPPTEAFF.

V is TRBV6-5 and J is TRBJ1-4; a possible D gene is TRBD1 (6 bases). The germline V gene encodes CDR1 MNHEY and CDR2 SVGAGI. V was cut by 2 bases and J by 4 bases, with 14 bases left in between. This CDR3 spans 16 amino acids. CDR3 in DNA: TGTGCCAGCAGTTACACGGGGGGCAACAGTAATGAAAAACTGTTTTTT. It is translated as CASSYTGGNSNEKLFF.

The rearrangement joins TRBV6-4 to TRBJ1-6, with 7 nucleotides matching TRBD1. Germline-derived CDR1 and CDR2 are MRHNA and SNTAGT. This CDR3 region has 14 residues. The ends lost 5 bases at V and 5 bases at J; junction bases unmatched: 3. The CDR3 region has the DNA TGTGCCAGCAGTAAAACAGGGGATAATTCACCCCTCCACTTT. This sequence encodes CASSKTGDNSPLHF.

This chain links TRBV2 with TRBJ1-1; the D is unclear. The CDR3 totals 13 residues. CDR1 and CDR2 from the germline V gene are SNHLY and FYNNEI. Trimming left V 6 bases short and J 6 bases short, with 14 bases between. CDR3 DNA: TGTGCCAGCAGGGCGGTGGTAGTCGCTGAAGCTTTCTTT. The encoded protein is CASRAVVVAEAFF.

The chain carries TRBV5-1 and TRBJ2-4; D remains unclear. The CDR3 is 15 residues long. V lost 4 bases and J 3 bases, leaving 14 bases between the germline ends. The germline gives CDR1 SGHRS, CDR2 YFSETQ. CDR3 loop: CASSPVASGKNIQYF. The CDR3 DNA reads as TGCGCCAGCAGCCCTGTGGCCTCGGGCAAAAACATTCAGTACTTC. The entire variable domain, with the rest obtained from reference TRBV5-1 and TRBJ2-4, is as follows: KAGVTQTPRYLIKTRGQQVTLSCSPISGHRSVSWYQQTPGQGLQFLFEYFSETQRNKGNFPGRFSGRQFSNSRSEMNVSTLELGDSALYLCASSPVASGKNIQYFGAGTRLSVL.

This clone turned up a few times. In DNA form, the CDR3 reads TGCGCCAGCAGCGGGAGGGACAGGGGAAACACTGAAGCTTTCTTT. Amino acids: CASSGRDRGNTEAFF. The J gene is TRBJ1-1, the V gene TRBV5-1, with 10 positions matching TRBD1. Germline assignment: CDR1 SGHRS and CDR2 YFSETQ. J was trimmed by 2 bases and V by 4 bases; bases with no gene match: 5. The CDR3 contains 15 residues.

The V call is TRBV2, the J call TRBJ1-2; 7 bases agree with TRBD1. This CDR3 comprises 16 residues. The V gene end was trimmed by 10 bases and the J gene end by 2 bases; junction bases not matched to a gene: 16. Germline V gene lookup returns CDR1 SNHLY and CDR2 FYNNEI. CDR3: CATGIGSTGKNYGYTF. As DNA, the CDR3 is TGTGCCACCGGAATCGGATCGACAGGGAAAAACTATGGCTACACCTTC.